Listed here are 17 T cell receptor beta chains from one sample, sequenced in a study of T cell changes during pregnancy in multiple sclerosis. Method: immunoSEQ multiplex PCR; TCRdb's copy keeps in-frame clones and lacks some. Among 50,000 to 65,000 clones listed, approximately 94% were seen once. The input for sequencing was CD8+ T cells from peripheral blood mononuclear cells, taken in the second trimester of pregnancy. These TCRs come from a female donor with multiple sclerosis, enrolled in a pregnancy study.

The genes are TRBV27 and TRBJ2-2; 7 positions agree with TRBD2. Germline V lookup: CDR1 MNHEY, CDR2 SMNVEV (reference sequence). J lost 1 base, V lost 6 bases, and 5 bases had no gene match. This CDR3 has 15 residues. In DNA, the CDR3 is TGTGCCAGCAGCGACTCGGGAGGGAACACCGGGGAGCTGTTTTTT. Residues: CASSDSGGNTGELFF.

V usage is TRBV19 and J usage is TRBJ1-2; 7 bases map to TRBD1. The CDR3 runs to 14 residues. With 4 bases clipped from V and 8 bases from J, the junction kept 10 bases outside the gene matches. Germline-derived CDR1 and CDR2 are LNHDA and SQIVND (reference sequence). The chain's CDR3 is CASSRGQPLRGYTF. CDR3 nucleotide sequence: TGTGCCAGTAGTAGGGGACAGCCCTTACGGGGCTACACCTTC.

The genes are TRBV19 and TRBJ2-1; 7 bases are shared with TRBD2. The V gene's germline CDR1 is LNHDA and CDR2 SQIVND (reference sequence). Germline trimming cut 5 bases from V and 4 bases from J; bases unmatched to any gene: 5. The CDR3 spans 14 residues. The CDR3 region is CASSLGGGYNEQFF. Here the CDR3 DNA reads TGTGCCAGTAGTCTTGGGGGGGGATACAATGAGCAGTTCTTC.

This chain uses TRBV14 with TRBJ2-1, with 9 positions matching TRBD1. The V and J ends lost 4 bases and 3 bases, in that order; junction bases with no gene match: 4. CDR1 is SGHDN and CDR2 is FVKESK in the germline V gene. The CDR3 extends over 15 amino acids. CDR3 loop: CASSPTGGGYNEQFF. CDR3 DNA sequence: TGTGCCAGCAGCCCGACAGGGGGGGGCTACAATGAGCAGTTCTTC.

The rearrangement uses TRBV27 and TRBJ1-2, with D possibly TRBD1 on 5 matching bases. Germline CDR1 and CDR2: MNHEY and SMNVEV (reference sequence). V was trimmed by 6 bases and J by 7 bases, leaving 15 bases between them. The CDR3 loop spans 13 amino acids. CDR3 coding DNA: TGTGCCAGCAGCCCCGGGACTAGAATTGGCTACACCTTC. It translates to CASSPGTRIGYTF.

This sequence joins TRBV15 and TRBJ2-1; 7 nucleotides line up with TRBD2. Germline CDR1 LNHNV, CDR2 YYDKDF (reference sequence). The CDR3 length is 15 residues. The junction had 4 bases not matched to a gene; V was cut back by 3 bases and J by 2 bases. CDR3 residues: CATSSASGAYNEQFF. The CDR3 bases are TGTGCCACCAGCAGTGCTAGCGGAGCCTACAATGAGCAGTTCTTC. The full variable domain, with the rest looked up from reference TRBV15 and TRBJ2-1, is DAMVIQNPRYQVTQFGKPVTLSCSQTLNHNVMYWYQQKSSQAPKLLFHYYDKDFNNEADTPDNFQSRRPNTSFCFLDIRSPGLGDTAMYLCATSSASGAYNEQFFGPGTRLTVL.

The chain is built from TRBV7-9 and TRBJ2-3; D is possibly TRBD1 (5 bases). This CDR3 has 17 amino acids. Germline V gene data show CDR1 as SEHNR and CDR2 as FQNEAQ (reference sequence). V was cut by 5 bases and J by 1 base, with 19 bases left in between. The CDR3 protein is CASSPGEAPRGTDTQYF. The DNA for the CDR3 is TGTGCCAGCAGCCCCGGTGAGGCACCCAGGGGCACAGATACGCAGTATTTT. The full variable domain, completed using reference TRBV7-9 and TRBJ2-3, is DTGVSQNPRHKITKRGQNVTFRCDPISEHNRLYWYRQTLGQGPEFLTYFQNEAQLEKSRLLSDRFSAERPKGSFSTLEIQRTEQGDSAMYLCASSPGEAPRGTDTQYFGPGTRLTVL.

The genes are TRBV27 and TRBJ2-7; 9 bases line up with TRBD2. Looked up from germline, CDR1 is MNHEY and CDR2 is SMNVEV (reference sequence). CDR3 length equals 14 residues. V dropped 2 bases and J dropped 3; count of bases not matched to a gene: 2. The CDR3 loop reads CASSLGREGYEQYF. CDR3 coding DNA: TGTGCCAGCAGTTTAGGGCGGGAGGGCTACGAGCAGTACTTC.

The V call is TRBV18, the J call TRBJ2-5; 8 positions agree with TRBD1. The V segment lost 6 bases and the J segment 5 bases; nucleotides outside the gene matches: 5. Germline V gives CDR1 KGHSH, CDR2 LQKENI. CDR3 length equals 13 residues. CDR3 bases: TGTGCCAGCTCTCCGGACAGGGCTGAGACCCAGTACTTC. It is translated as CASSPDRAETQYF.

This chain joins TRBV27 and TRBJ2-7, with 10 bases fitting TRBD2. After removal of 2 bases from V and 4 bases from J, the junction contained 5 bases not matched to a gene. The CDR3 has 15 residues. Germline CDR1 and CDR2: MNHEY and SMNVEV (reference sequence). The CDR3 DNA sequence: TGTGCCAGCAGTTTAATTGGGACTAGCGATTACGAGCAGTACTTC. This codes for CASSLIGTSDYEQYF.

This clone was seen a single time. V gene TRBV4-1 combines with J gene TRBJ1-3; D is undetermined. The CDR3 covers 16 residues. Per germline, CDR1 MGHRA and CDR2 YSYEKL. Trimming took off 0 bases at V and 0 bases at J, with 9 bases between the two ends. CDR3 sequence (DNA): TGCGCCAGCAGCCAAGAAGGCTGGAGCTCTGGAAACACCATATATTTT. Translation: CASSQEGWSSGNTIYF.

The V call is TRBV7-9, the J call TRBJ1-2; TRBD1 matches 7 bases. The CDR3 spans 16 residues. J was trimmed by 2 bases and V by 1 base; bases with no gene match: 7. The V gene's germline CDR1 is SEHNR and CDR2 FQNEAQ (reference sequence). For the CDR3, the DNA is TGTGCCAGCAGCTTAGGACTCTTACAGGGGAACTATGGCTACACCTTC. The encoded protein is CASSLGLLQGNYGYTF.

This clone showed up just once. The rearrangement uses TRBV30 and TRBJ2-5; TRBD2 is a possible D gene (5 bases). CDR3 size: 15 residues. The ends were cut back, 0 bases at V and 5 bases at J, with 16 bases in the middle. Germline assignment: CDR1 GTSNPN and CDR2 SVGIG (reference sequence). In DNA, the CDR3 is TGTGCCTGGAGTGTTCCGACTACCCATAGGGAGACCCAGTACTTC. This codes for CAWSVPTTHRETQYF.

V and J are TRBV6-5 and TRBJ2-7; D is possibly TRBD1 (5 bases). V was trimmed by 0 bases and J by 7 bases, leaving 10 bases between them. Germline V gene sequence: CDR1 MNHEY, CDR2 SVGAGI. CDR3 size: 13 residues. This CDR3 reads CASSYSQGAEQYF. DNA for the CDR3: TGTGCCAGCAGTTACTCGCAAGGGGCGGAGCAGTACTTC.

This rearrangement joins TRBV19 to TRBJ2-7; 8 nucleotides align to TRBD1. Germline CDR1 reads LNHDA; CDR2 reads SQIVND (reference sequence). V dropped 3 bases and J dropped 4; count of bases not matched to a gene: 8. The CDR3 runs 15 residues. DNA of the CDR3: TGTGCCAGTAGTATGGGGCCAGGGGGCCTGTACGAGCAGTACTTC. Protein product: CASSMGPGGLYEQYF.

V is TRBV19 and J is TRBJ1-5, with 9 bases fitting TRBD1. Germline V lookup: CDR1 LNHDA, CDR2 SQIVND (reference sequence). CDR3 length: 15 residues. Losses at the gene ends were 5 bases for V and 6 bases for J; bases not matched to a gene: 8. The DNA of the CDR3 is TGTGCCAGTAGTTATACAGGGGGCGCCTTTCAGCCCCAGCATTTT. It is translated as CASSYTGGAFQPQHF.

V is TRBV16 and J is TRBJ1-1; TRBD1 aligns across 8 bases. The ends lost 2 bases at V and 4 bases at J; junction bases unmatched: 0. The CDR3 is 13 amino acids. CDR1 is KGHSY, CDR2 FQNENV, per germline. The CDR3 here is CASSQTGGTEAFF. The CDR3 nucleotides are TGTGCCAGCAGCCAAACAGGGGGCACTGAAGCTTTCTTT. The full variable domain, completed using reference TRBV16 and TRBJ1-1, is GEEVAQTPKHLVRGEGQKAKLYCAPIKGHSYVFWYQQVLKNEFKFLISFQNENVFDETGMPKERFSAKCLPNSPCSLEIQATKLEDSAVYFCASSQTGGTEAFFGQGTRLTVV.